The T cell receptor (beta chain) under discussion was sequenced for a study of blood T cell repertoires in COVID-19. The method was immunoSEQ multiplex PCR; TCRdb's version includes in-frame clones alone and lacks a portion of them. Among more than 300,000 clones listed, around nine tenths were seen once. Trimming cost V 4 bases and J 0 bases, with 12 bases left between them. CDR1 and CDR2 (germline): SEHNR, FQNEAQ (reference sequence). The CDR3 is 16 residues long. What was sequenced was peripheral blood. The V and J genes are TRBV7-9 and TRBJ2-2, with a weak D call TRBD2 (5 bases). The receptor was isolated from a woman aged 25 to 39 with COVID-19, enrolled during active disease. CDR3 DNA: TGTGCCAGCAGCTCCATCAAGCGGTCGAACACCGGGGAGCTGTTTTTT. It codes for CASSSIKRSNTGELFF.